One and the same sample provided the 21 T cell receptor beta chains below, sequenced in a study of shared clonotypes between healthy human individuals. In the naive CD8 group, cells lacked CD45RO and were positively selected for CCR7, so terminally differentiated effector memory CD45RA+ cells were left out. The repertoire was sequenced with immunoSEQ multiplex PCR; TCRdb's copy has only in-frame clones and lacks some. The profile shows around 2.1 million clones, 85% to 95% of them singletons. The sample taken for sequencing was naive CD8+ T cells from PBMCs. These receptors all stem from a man between 18 and 35 years old in good health. Some clones in this sample may be carry-over from other donors' samples.

The chain uses TRBV7-9 and TRBJ1-2, with TRBD1 as a possible D gene (6 bases). The germline V gene has CDR1 SEHNR and CDR2 FQNEAQ (reference sequence). V lost 0 bases and J 4 bases, leaving 12 bases between the germline ends. This CDR3 has 15 amino acids. CDR3 sequence reads: CASSLALTGPYGYTF. CDR3 nucleotides: TGTGCCAGCAGCTTAGCTCTGACAGGTCCCTATGGCTACACCTTC.

CDR3 bases: TGTGCCAGCAGCTTAACGGGACAGGGGTACTCTAACTATGGCTACACCTTC. This encodes CASSLTGQGYSNYGYTF. The gene calls are TRBV7-8 and TRBJ1-2, with 10 bases matching TRBD1. The V gene end was trimmed by 2 bases and the J gene end by 0 bases; junction bases not matched to a gene: 6. CDR1 and CDR2 from the germline V gene are SGHVS and FQNEAQ. This CDR3 comprises 17 residues.

This clone was seen only once. The chain combines TRBV7-9 with TRBJ2-7; the match to TRBD1 covers 8 bases. The CDR3 consists of 16 residues. The J segment lost 6 bases and the V segment lost 2 bases, leaving 12 bases of the junction unmatched. Germline V gene data show CDR1 as SEHNR and CDR2 as FQNEAQ (reference sequence). The CDR3 bases are TGTGCCAGCAGCTTAATGAGACAGGGGCCTTCCGGCGAGCAGTACTTC. The encoded protein is CASSLMRQGPSGEQYF.

V and J are TRBV6-1 and TRBJ1-1; D is unclear. CDR1 MNHNS and CDR2 SASEGT come from the germline V gene. V dropped 5 bases and J dropped 0 bases, with 7 bases sitting between them. CDR3 size: 13 residues. The CDR3 bases are TGTGCCAGCAGTCTACAAATGAACACTGAAGCTTTCTTT. It translates to CASSLQMNTEAFF.

The chain couples TRBV19 to TRBJ2-2, with no clear D. V was trimmed by 8 bases and J by 3 bases, leaving 22 bases between them. Germline CDR1 and CDR2: LNHDA and SQIVND (reference sequence). This CDR3 contains 17 residues. This chain's CDR3 is CASQYRTGPRDTGELFF. In nucleotides, the CDR3 is TGTGCCAGTCAGTATCGAACCGGACCTAGGGACACCGGGGAGCTGTTTTTT.

This chain connects TRBV7-9 to TRBJ1-2; D is possibly TRBD1 (6 bases). CDR3 length: 15 residues. Germline values: CDR1 SEHNR, CDR2 FQNEAQ (reference sequence). Trimming cost V 5 bases and J 0 bases, with 13 bases left between them. The CDR3 DNA follows: TGTGCCAGCAGCACTACAGGGTGGTCTAACTATGGCTACACCTTC. Amino acid sequence: CASSTTGWSNYGYTF.

Only one count was recorded for this clone. The V call is TRBV6-1, the J call TRBJ1-2, with D possibly being TRBD1 (5 bases). From germline, CDR1 is MNHNS and CDR2 SASEGT. The CDR3 is 14 amino acids. V lost 6 bases, J lost 4 bases, and 15 bases lay in between. The CDR3 loop reads CASREQDAGYGYTF. DNA for the CDR3: TGTGCCAGCAGGGAACAGGACGCTGGCTATGGCTACACCTTC.

This clone was seen once. The rearrangement uses TRBV2 and TRBJ2-3; 7 bases are shared with TRBD1. This CDR3 contains 15 residues. Trimming cost V 5 bases and J 0 bases; bases outside gene matches: 5. CDR1 SNHLY and CDR2 FYNNEI come from the germline V gene. The CDR3 region has the DNA TGTGCCAGCAGTCGGACAGGAAGAAGCACAGATACGCAGTATTTT. Protein product: CASSRTGRSTDTQYF.

CDR3 sequence (DNA): TGTGCCTGGAGGGTCTCAGATACGCAGTATTTT. This encodes CAWRVSDTQYF. The V and J genes are TRBV30 and TRBJ2-3; no firm D call. V was clipped by 3 bases and J by 4 bases, with 5 bases between them. This CDR3 is built from 11 residues. Per the germline V gene, CDR1 is GTSNPN and CDR2 is SVGIG (reference sequence).

The chain couples TRBV7-3 to TRBJ2-1; D is unclear. The CDR3 totals 12 residues. V was clipped by 1 base and J by 6 bases, with 4 bases between them. Per the germline V gene, CDR1 is SGHTA and CDR2 is FQGTGA. The CDR3 sequence is CASSLNSNEQFF. CDR3 coding DNA: TGTGCCAGCAGCTTAAACAGCAATGAGCAGTTCTTC. The variable domain in full, with the rest retrieved from reference TRBV7-3 and TRBJ2-1, is GAGVSQTPSNKVTEKGKYVELRCDPISGHTALYWYRQSLGQGPEFLIYFQGTGAADDSGLPNDRFFAVRPEGSVSTLKIQRTERGDSAVYLCASSLNSNEQFFGPGTRLTVL.

In its sample, this clone was seen once. The chain links TRBV28 to TRBJ2-7; 8 nucleotides match TRBD2. Germline V gives CDR1 MDHEN, CDR2 SYDVKM. This CDR3 region has 14 residues. J gave up 4 bases and V 2 bases, and 4 bases lay outside the gene matches. The chain's CDR3 is CASSLSGSVYEQYF. For the CDR3, the DNA is TGTGCCAGCAGTTTAAGCGGGAGTGTGTACGAGCAGTACTTC. Filled out from reference TRBV28 and TRBJ2-7, the complete variable domain reads DVKVTQSSRYLVKRTGEKVFLECVQDMDHENMFWYRQDPGLGLRLIYFSYDVKMKEKGDIPEGYSVSREKKERFSLILESASTNQTSMYLCASSLSGSVYEQYFGPGTRLTVT.

V is TRBV4-1 and J is TRBJ2-3; 11 bases map to TRBD2. The junction had 0 bases not matched to a gene; V was cut back by 1 base and J by 0 bases. CDR1 is MGHRA, CDR2 YSYEKL, per germline. CDR3 length: 16 amino acids. CDR3 region: CASSQGLAGSTDTQYF. CDR3 in DNA: TGCGCCAGCAGCCAAGGACTAGCGGGAAGCACAGATACGCAGTATTTT.

This chain links TRBV29-1 with TRBJ2-7; weak D call: TRBD2 (5 bases). The germline V gene has CDR1 SQVTM and CDR2 ANQGSEA. With 7 bases removed from V and 0 bases from J, the gap between germline ends came to 7 bases. The CDR3 totals 11 residues. Here the CDR3 reads CSAGDSYEQYF. The CDR3 bases are TGCAGCGCCGGGGACTCCTACGAGCAGTACTTC.

The rearrangement uses TRBV11-2 and TRBJ1-3; the match to TRBD1 covers 9 bases. The CDR3 runs 18 residues. Germline CDR1 reads SGHAT; CDR2 reads FQNNGV. The junction had 10 bases not matched to a gene; V was cut back by 3 bases and J by 1 base. The CDR3 DNA follows: TGTGCCAGCAGCTTTCTTCTCTGGGACAGGGATTCTGGAAACACCATATATTTT. Amino acid sequence: CASSFLLWDRDSGNTIYF.

The CDR3 loop reads CASSQVVRPDTQYF. The CDR3 DNA reads as TGTGCCAGCAGCCAAGTGGTGCGCCCGGATACGCAGTATTTT. V and J are TRBV14 and TRBJ2-3; D gene unclear. The CDR3 extends over 14 amino acids. Deletions cut 1 base from V and 6 bases from J, with 11 bases between. Germline CDR1 is SGHDN and CDR2 is FVKESK.

The V and J genes are TRBV5-5 and TRBJ2-7, with 7 positions matching TRBD2. CDR3 length: 16 residues. With V trimmed by 3 bases and J by 0 bases, 9 bases remained unmatched. Germline assignment: CDR1 SGHKS and CDR2 YYEKEE (reference sequence). The CDR3 bases are TGTGCCAGCAGCTCGGGCGGGCGGGAGACCTCCTACGAGCAGTACTTC. Translation gives CASSSGGRETSYEQYF. Drawing the rest from reference TRBV5-5 and TRBJ2-7, the complete variable domain is DAGVTQSPTHLIKTRGQQVTLRCSPISGHKSVSWYQQVLGQGPQFIFQYYEKEERGRGNFPDRFSARQFPNYSSELNVNALLLGDSALYLCASSSGGRETSYEQYFGPGTRLTVT.

The chain employs TRBV4-1 and TRBJ2-2, with TRBD2 matching over 7 bases. The CDR3 spans 17 residues. J was trimmed by 5 bases and V by 7 bases; bases with no gene match: 16. CDR1 and CDR2 from the germline V gene are MGHRA and YSYEKL. CDR3 nucleotide sequence: TGCGCCAGCACCATAGGGCCGGGAGGCATCGGGACCGGGGAGCTGTTTTTT. This translates into CASTIGPGGIGTGELFF.

In this sample, this clone turned up once. The CDR3 nucleotides read TGTGCCAGCAGCTACGTCCCCGGGTTCGGGGAGCAGTACTTC. Its protein is CASSYVPGFGEQYF. V usage is TRBV5-4 and J usage is TRBJ2-7; D remains unclear. There are 14 residues in the CDR3. Germline V CDR1 and CDR2: SGHNT, YYREEE (reference sequence). V was shortened by 3 bases and J by 7 bases, with 17 bases between the two germline ends.

This chain links TRBV27 with TRBJ1-1; TRBD1 might be the D (5 bases). Germline loops: CDR1 MNHEY, CDR2 SMNVEV (reference sequence). V was clipped by 6 bases and J by 5 bases, with 31 bases between them. The CDR3 length is 19 residues. The chain's CDR3 is CASRYSALLTGGSITEAFF. The CDR3 DNA is TGTGCCAGCAGATATTCAGCACTATTAACCGGGGGGTCTATAACTGAAGCTTTCTTT.

The rearrangement links TRBV5-6 to TRBJ2-7; D could derive from TRBD1 or TRBD2 (5 bases each). This CDR3 is built from 16 residues. Looked up from germline, CDR1 is SGHDT and CDR2 is YYEEEE. V shed 4 bases and J shed 4 bases, with 21 bases lying between them. The CDR3 sequence is CASSLRTGTAPYEQYF. In nucleotides, the CDR3 is TGTGCCAGCAGCCTCAGAACCGGGACGGCCCCTTACGAGCAGTACTTC.

This chain connects TRBV28 to TRBJ2-2; TRBD1 is a possible D gene (6 bases). This CDR3 has 14 amino acids. Deletions cut 6 bases from V and 5 bases from J, with 13 bases between. Germline lookup yields CDR1 MDHEN and CDR2 SYDVKM. This chain's CDR3 is CASSHRGKTGELFF. The CDR3, as DNA: TGTGCCAGCAGCCATAGGGGGAAGACCGGGGAGCTGTTTTTT. Full variable domain (rest looked up from reference TRBV28 and TRBJ2-2): DVKVTQSSRYLVKRTGEKVFLECVQDMDHENMFWYRQDPGLGLRLIYFSYDVKMKEKGDIPEGYSVSREKKERFSLILESASTNQTSMYLCASSHRGKTGELFFGEGSRLTVL.